One and the same sample provided the 9 T cell receptor beta chains below, sequenced in a study of blood T cell repertoires in COVID-19. The assay was immunoSEQ multiplex PCR, and TCRdb's table has in-frame clones only and misses some. Of under 60,000 clones listed, 80% to 95% are singletons. Sequencing used peripheral blood. The receptor set was obtained from a human donor in a cohort sampled during active COVID-19.

The chain is built from TRBV27 and TRBJ2-1; 10 nucleotides agree with TRBD2. The CDR3 is 18 residues long. The V segment lost 3 bases and the J segment 5 bases; nucleotides outside the gene matches: 13. In germline, CDR1 is MNHEY, CDR2 SMNVEV (reference sequence). In DNA form, the CDR3 reads TGTGCCAGCAGTTTCCTTCCCCTAGCGGGAGTGTTCAACAATGAGCAGTTCTTC. Translated: CASSFLPLAGVFNNEQFF.

This clone was observed a handful of times. The chain joins TRBV3-1 (or the pseudogene TRBV3-2) to TRBJ1-2; 7 bases agree with TRBD1. The V gene's germline CDR1 is LGHDT and CDR2 YNNKEL (reference sequence). The CDR3 has 13 residues. V trimming: 4 bases; J trimming: 4 bases; junction bases outside the gene matches: 3. CDR3 in DNA: TGTGCCAGCAGCCTAGGGGGCAGCTATGGCTACACCTTC. It encodes CASSLGGSYGYTF.

The chain combines TRBV29-1 with TRBJ2-5; D gene uncertain. Trimming pared 6 bases from V and 4 bases from J, leaving 12 bases between. Germline V gene sequence: CDR1 SQVTM, CDR2 ANQGSEA. The CDR3 contains 12 residues. In DNA form, the CDR3 reads TGCAGCGTCGATGACTCCGCAGAGACCCAGTACTTC. Translation gives CSVDDSAETQYF. The full variable domain, its missing parts supplied by reference TRBV29-1 and TRBJ2-5, is SAVISQKPSRDICQRGTSLTIQCQVDSQVTMMFWYRQQPGQSLTLIATANQGSEATYESGFVIDKFPISRPNLTFSTLTVSNMSPEDSSIYLCSVDDSAETQYFGPGTRLLVL.

The chain has TRBV11-3 and TRBJ2-1; 7 bases match TRBD1. There are 16 residues in the CDR3. Looked up from germline, CDR1 is SGHNT and CDR2 is YENEEA. Trimming took 5 bases from V and 4 from J; bases not matched to a gene: 11. The CDR3 protein is CASSRAGTDVYNEQFF. The CDR3 nucleotides read TGTGCCAGCAGCCGCGCCGGGACAGATGTTTACAATGAGCAGTTCTTC.

This clone was detected a few times. This sequence joins TRBV7-9 and TRBJ2-7; no clear D gene. The germline V gene encodes CDR1 SEHNR and CDR2 FQNEAQ (reference sequence). The CDR3 is made up of 14 amino acids. V was clipped by 5 bases and J by 2 bases, with 13 bases between them. The CDR3 DNA sequence: TGTGCCAGCAGCCTAGGGCGGTCGACCTACGAGCAGTACTTC. This encodes CASSLGRSTYEQYF.

J is TRBJ2-1 and V is TRBV30, with 8 bases identical to TRBD1. CDR1 is GTSNPN, CDR2 SVGIG, per germline (reference sequence). The ends lost 1 base at V and 8 bases at J; junction bases unmatched: 16. The CDR3 sequence is 17 residues long. CDR3 in DNA: TGTGCCTGGAGTGCTGGACACTTGAACATGGACAGGGATGAGCAGTTCTTC. Encoded protein: CAWSAGHLNMDRDEQFF.

The chain has TRBV6-2 or TRBV6-3 and TRBJ2-1; 7 bases are a match to TRBD2. V trimming: 6 bases; J trimming: 13 bases; junction bases outside the gene matches: 12. Germline V CDR1 and CDR2: MNHEY, SVGEGT. The CDR3 extends over 13 amino acids. CDR3 DNA: TGTGCCAGCAGCCCTACTCTAGCGGAGCAACAGTTCTTC. It is translated as CASSPTLAEQQFF.

The V gene is TRBV25-1, the J gene TRBJ2-7; TRBD2 is a possible D gene (7 bases). The V end was cut by 7 bases, the J end by 3 bases, with 13 bases between. Germline assignment: CDR1 MGHDK and CDR2 SYGVNS. The CDR3 has 13 residues. For the CDR3, the DNA is TGTGCCAGCACTAAAGCGGGACACTACGAGCAGTACTTC. It encodes CASTKAGHYEQYF.

The V gene is TRBV19, the J gene TRBJ2-7; D perhaps matches TRBD2 (5 bases). The CDR3 is 13 residues long. The V end lost 1 base, the J end lost 5 bases, and 9 bases lay between the germline ends. Germline CDR1 and CDR2: LNHDA and SQIVND (reference sequence). CDR3 in amino acids: CASSIVEGHEQYF. The CDR3 bases are TGTGCCAGTAGTATAGTCGAGGGCCACGAGCAGTACTTC.